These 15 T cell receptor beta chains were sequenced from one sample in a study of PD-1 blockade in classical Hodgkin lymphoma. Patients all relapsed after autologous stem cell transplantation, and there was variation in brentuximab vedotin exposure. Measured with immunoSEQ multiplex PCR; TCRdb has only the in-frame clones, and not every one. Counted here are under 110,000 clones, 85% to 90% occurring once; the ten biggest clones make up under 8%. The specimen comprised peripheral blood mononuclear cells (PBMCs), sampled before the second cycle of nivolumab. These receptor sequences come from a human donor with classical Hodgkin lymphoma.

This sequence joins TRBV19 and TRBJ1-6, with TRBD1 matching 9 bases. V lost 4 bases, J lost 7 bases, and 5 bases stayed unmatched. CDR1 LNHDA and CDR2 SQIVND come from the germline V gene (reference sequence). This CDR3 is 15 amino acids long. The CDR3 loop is CASSKRTGVNSPLHF. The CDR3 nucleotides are TGTGCCAGTAGTAAAAGGACAGGGGTGAATTCACCCCTCCACTTT.

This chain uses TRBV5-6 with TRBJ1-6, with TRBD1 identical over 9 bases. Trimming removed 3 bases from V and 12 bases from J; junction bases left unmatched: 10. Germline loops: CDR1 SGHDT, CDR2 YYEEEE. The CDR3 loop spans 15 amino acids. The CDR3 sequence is CASSSSGTGIQPLHF. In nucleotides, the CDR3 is TGTGCCAGCAGCTCCTCCGGGACAGGGATTCAACCCCTCCACTTT.

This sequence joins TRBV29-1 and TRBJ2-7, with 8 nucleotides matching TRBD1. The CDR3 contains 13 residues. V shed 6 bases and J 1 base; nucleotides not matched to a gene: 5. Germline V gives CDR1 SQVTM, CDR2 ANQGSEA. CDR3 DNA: TGCAGCGTGGCCGGGACAGGATCCTACGAGCAGTACTTC. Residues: CSVAGTGSYEQYF.

As DNA, the CDR3 is TGTGCCATCAGTCAAACGGACAGTCTGCGTGGCTACACCTTC. Amino acid sequence: CAISQTDSLRGYTF. V and J are TRBV10-3 and TRBJ1-2, with D maybe TRBD1 (6 bases). This CDR3 has 14 residues. Trimming left V 5 bases short and J 7 bases short, with 17 bases between. The germline CDR1 and CDR2 sequences are ENHRY and SYGVKD.

The CDR3 DNA reads as TGTGCCAGCAGTGACTCAGGAGGAGTCGGGGAGCTGTTTTTT. Encoded protein: CASSDSGGVGELFF. J is TRBJ2-2 and V is TRBV6-4; TRBD2 is a possible D gene (5 bases). Germline values: CDR1 MRHNA, CDR2 SNTAGT. The CDR3 extends over 14 amino acids. Trimming shortened V by 0 bases and J by 7 bases, and 9 bases separated the two germline ends.

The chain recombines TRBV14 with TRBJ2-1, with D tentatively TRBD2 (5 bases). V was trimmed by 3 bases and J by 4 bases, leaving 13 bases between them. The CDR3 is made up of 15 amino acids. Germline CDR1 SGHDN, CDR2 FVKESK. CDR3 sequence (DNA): TGTGCCAGCAGCCATAAAACGCGGGTTTACAATGAGCAGTTCTTC. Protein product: CASSHKTRVYNEQFF.

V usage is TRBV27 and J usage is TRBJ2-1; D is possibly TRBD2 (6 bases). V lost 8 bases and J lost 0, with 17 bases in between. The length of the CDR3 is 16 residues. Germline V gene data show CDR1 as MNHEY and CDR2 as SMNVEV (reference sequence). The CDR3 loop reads CASWGVGRSSYNEQFF. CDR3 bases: TGTGCCAGCTGGGGGGTAGGAAGAAGCTCCTACAATGAGCAGTTCTTC.

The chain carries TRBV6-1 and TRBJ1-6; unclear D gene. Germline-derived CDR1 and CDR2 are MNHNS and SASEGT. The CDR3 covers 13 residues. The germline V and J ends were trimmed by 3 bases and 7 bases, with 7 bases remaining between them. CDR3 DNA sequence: TGTGCCAGCAGTGAGTTGGGGAATTCACCCCTCCACTTT. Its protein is CASSELGNSPLHF.

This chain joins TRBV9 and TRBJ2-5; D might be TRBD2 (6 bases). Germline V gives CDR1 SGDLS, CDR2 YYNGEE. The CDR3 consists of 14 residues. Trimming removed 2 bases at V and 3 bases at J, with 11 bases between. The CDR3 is CASSVSGGKETQYF. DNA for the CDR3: TGTGCCAGCAGCGTTAGCGGCGGTAAAGAGACCCAGTACTTC.

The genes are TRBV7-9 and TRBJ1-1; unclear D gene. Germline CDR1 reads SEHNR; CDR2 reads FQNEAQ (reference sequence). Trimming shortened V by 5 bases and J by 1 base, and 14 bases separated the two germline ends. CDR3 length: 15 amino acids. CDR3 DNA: TGTGCCAGCAGCGCCCCCTCGTCATCGAACACTGAAGCTTTCTTT. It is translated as CASSAPSSSNTEAFF. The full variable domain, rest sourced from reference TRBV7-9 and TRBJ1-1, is DTGVSQNPRHKITKRGQNVTFRCDPISEHNRLYWYRQTLGQGPEFLTYFQNEAQLEKSRLLSDRFSAERPKGSFSTLEIQRTEQGDSAMYLCASSAPSSSNTEAFFGQGTRLTVV.

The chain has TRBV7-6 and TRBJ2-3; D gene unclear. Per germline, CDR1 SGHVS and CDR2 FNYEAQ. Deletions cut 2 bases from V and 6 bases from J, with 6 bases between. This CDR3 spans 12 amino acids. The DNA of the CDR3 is TGTGCCAGCAGCTTATCGACGGATACGCAGTATTTT. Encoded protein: CASSLSTDTQYF.

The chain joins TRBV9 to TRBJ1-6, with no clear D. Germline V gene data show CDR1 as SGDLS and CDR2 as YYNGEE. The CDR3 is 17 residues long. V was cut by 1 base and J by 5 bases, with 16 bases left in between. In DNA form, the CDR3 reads TGTGCCAGCAGCGTAACCGGGCAAGTTAGTCATAATTCACCCCTCCACTTT. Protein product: CASSVTGQVSHNSPLHF.

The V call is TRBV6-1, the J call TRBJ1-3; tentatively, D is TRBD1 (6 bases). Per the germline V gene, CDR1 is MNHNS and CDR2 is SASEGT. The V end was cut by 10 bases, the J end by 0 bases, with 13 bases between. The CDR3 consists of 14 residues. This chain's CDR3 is CATSKQGSGNTIYF. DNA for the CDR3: TGTGCCACCTCCAAACAGGGCTCTGGAAACACCATATATTTT.

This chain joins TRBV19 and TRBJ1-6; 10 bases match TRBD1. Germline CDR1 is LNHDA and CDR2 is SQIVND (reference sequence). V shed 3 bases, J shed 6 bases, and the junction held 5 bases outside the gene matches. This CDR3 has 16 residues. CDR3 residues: CASSIDRGRPNSPLHF. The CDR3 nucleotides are TGTGCCAGTAGTATCGACAGGGGGCGTCCTAATTCACCCCTCCACTTT. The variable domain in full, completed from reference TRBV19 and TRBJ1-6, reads DGGITQSPKYLFRKEGQNVTLSCEQNLNHDAMYWYRQDPGQGLRLIYYSQIVNDFQKGDIAEGYSVSREKKESFPLTVTSAQKNPTAFYLCASSIDRGRPNSPLHFGNGTRLTVT.

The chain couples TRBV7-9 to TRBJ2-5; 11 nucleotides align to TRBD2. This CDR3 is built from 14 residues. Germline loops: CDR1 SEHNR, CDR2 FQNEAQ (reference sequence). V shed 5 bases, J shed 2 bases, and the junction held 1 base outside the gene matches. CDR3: CASSRTSGQETQYF. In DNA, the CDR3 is TGTGCCAGCAGCCGGACTAGCGGGCAAGAGACCCAGTACTTC.